Presented here are 32 T cell receptor beta chains from one specimen sequenced in a study of cytomegalovirus exposure and HLA in healthy donors (dated by TCRdb to about 2017). Libraries were built with the immunoSEQ multiplex PCR assay. For the multiplex PCR, a mixture combining 60 forward primers for TCR Vbeta segments and 13 reverse primers for TCR Jbeta segments was used. Not all clones reach the TCRdb copy of this immuneACCESS table, which keeps in-frame sequences only. Checked studies attribute under half of the gap to unresolved V genes and leave the rest unexplained. Within this sample are around 130,000 clones, with 60% to 80% of them counted one time only. The top ten clones comprise over 2% of the sample. The sequencing sample was made of PBMCs. The origin of the receptors is a woman aged 60-75 years in good health and CMV-seropositive.

CDR3 nucleotides: TGTGCCAGCAGCCAAGTTAGGGGCACTGAAGCTTTCTTT. Translated, it gives CASSQVRGTEAFF. The gene calls are TRBV4-2 and TRBJ1-1; D may be TRBD1 (5 bases). Trimming pared 1 base from V and 4 bases from J, leaving 7 bases between. The CDR3 totals 13 residues. Germline-derived CDR1 and CDR2 are LGHNA and YNFKEQ.

V gene TRBV5-1 combines with J gene TRBJ2-6, with 9 bases lining up with TRBD1. CDR1 SGHRS and CDR2 YFSETQ come from the germline V gene. The CDR3 length is 18 residues. Trimming at V came to 0 bases and at J to 1 base, leaving 5 bases not matched to a gene. CDR3 bases: TGCGCCAGCAGCTTGGCCCGGGACAGGGCTTCTGGGGCCAACGTCCTGACTTTC. Translation gives CASSLARDRASGANVLTF. Full variable domain (remainder filled in from reference TRBV5-1 and TRBJ2-6): KAGVTQTPRYLIKTRGQQVTLSCSPISGHRSVSWYQQTPGQGLQFLFEYFSETQRNKGNFPGRFSGRQFSNSRSEMNVSTLELGDSALYLCASSLARDRASGANVLTFGAGSRLTVL.

The chain carries TRBV27 and TRBJ1-1; TRBD1 agrees at 9 bases. Germline V gene sequence: CDR1 MNHEY, CDR2 SMNVEV (reference sequence). With 6 bases clipped from V and 5 bases from J, the junction kept 7 bases outside the gene matches. CDR3 length: 14 amino acids. The CDR3 reads CASSLQGAGTEAFF. CDR3 DNA: TGTGCCAGCAGCCTACAGGGGGCCGGAACTGAAGCTTTCTTT.

This clone was counted a few times. The sample holds other DNA sequences that translate to the same CDR3. The rearrangement uses TRBV7-8 and TRBJ2-7; possible D gene TRBD1, 5 bases. Deletions cut 3 bases from V and 1 base from J, with 10 bases between. CDR3 size: 14 residues. The germline gives CDR1 SGHVS, CDR2 FQNEAQ. The CDR3 bases are TGTGCCAGCAGCTTCGACAGTTTATCCTACGAGCAGTACTTC. This encodes CASSFDSLSYEQYF.

A few counts support this clone. The rearrangement uses TRBV6-6 and TRBJ2-5; 9 nucleotides match TRBD1. The CDR3 length is 16 residues. Per the germline V gene, CDR1 is MNHNY and CDR2 is SVGAGI (reference sequence). V shed 0 bases, J shed 4 bases, and the junction held 6 bases outside the gene matches. The CDR3 reads CASSYSKTGGRETQYF. In DNA, the CDR3 is TGTGCCAGCAGTTACTCGAAGACAGGGGGGAGAGAGACCCAGTACTTC.

The CDR3 nucleotides read TGTGCCAGCAGTTACGGTTCGCTACAGGGTGAAGCTTTCTTT. Translating it yields CASSYGSLQGEAFF. The rearrangement uses TRBV6-5 and TRBJ1-1, with D perhaps matching TRBD1 (6 bases). Trimming left V 2 bases short and J 7 bases short, with 14 bases between. Germline values: CDR1 MNHEY, CDR2 SVGAGI. This CDR3 has 14 residues.

The chain combines TRBV21-1 with TRBJ1-1; the table's D call of TRBD1 was not tested on the DNA. TRBV21-1 is assigned pseudogene status. There are 12 residues in the CDR3. The CDR3 DNA reads TGTGCCAGTTCTACAGGGAACACTGAAGCTTTCTTT. This codes for CASSTGNTEAFF.

This clone was detected once. The chain couples TRBV5-1 to TRBJ2-6; 7 bases are a match to TRBD1. Per germline, CDR1 SGHRS and CDR2 YFSETQ. The CDR3 has 19 residues. J lost 0 bases, V lost 4 bases, and 13 bases had no gene match. CDR3 sequence: CASSHKERGPRSGANVLTF. The CDR3, as DNA: TGCGCCAGCAGCCACAAGGAGAGGGGGCCACGCTCTGGGGCCAACGTCCTGACTTTC.

This chain links TRBV4-1 with TRBJ2-5, with 12 bases identical to TRBD1. The J call may be mistaken, given a closer DNA end match to TRBJ2-7. CDR1 and CDR2 from the germline V gene are MGHRA and YSYEKL. The CDR3 extends over 18 amino acids. CDR3 in amino acids: CASSQDRGTGGPSYEQYF. The CDR3 DNA reads as TGCGCCAGCAGCCAAGATCGCGGGACAGGGGGCCCCTCCTACGAGCAGTACTTC.

The rearrangement joins TRBV7-2 to TRBJ2-7; 10 bases are a match to TRBD2. The J segment lost 2 bases and the V segment lost 1 base, leaving 2 bases of the junction unmatched. The CDR3 contains 15 residues. The germline V gene encodes CDR1 SGHTA and CDR2 FQGNSA. The CDR3 region is CASSLGSGGAYEQYF. Here the CDR3 DNA reads TGTGCCAGCAGCTTAGGAAGCGGGGGGGCCTACGAGCAGTACTTC. The variable domain in full, with the rest retrieved from reference TRBV7-2 and TRBJ2-7, is GAGVSQSPSNKVTEKGKDVELRCDPISGHTALYWYRQSLGQGLEFLIYFQGNSAPDKSGLPSDRFSAERTGGSVSTLTIQRTQQEDSAVYLCASSLGSGGAYEQYFGPGTRLTVT.

The sample holds a few counts of this clone. The chain uses TRBV7-3 and TRBJ2-3; tentative D call: TRBD1 (6 bases). V was clipped by 6 bases and J by 3 bases, with 10 bases between them. The CDR3 is 13 amino acids. CDR1 and CDR2 from the germline V gene are SGHTA and FQGTGA. CDR3 in DNA: TGTGCCAGCAGACGCACAGGGACAGATACGCAGTATTTT. As protein: CASRRTGTDTQYF.

The chain has TRBV9 and TRBJ1-3; unclear D gene. From germline, CDR1 is SGDLS and CDR2 YYNGEE. The CDR3 spans 13 residues. The V end was cut by 0 bases, the J end by 4 bases, with 5 bases between. The DNA for the CDR3 is TGTGCCAGCAGCGTAGCTGTCGGAAACACCATATATTTT. Protein: CASSVAVGNTIYF.

This sequence joins TRBV7-2 and TRBJ1-5, with 7 nucleotides matching TRBD1. Germline V CDR1 and CDR2: SGHTA, FQGNSA. V lost 1 base, J lost 8 bases, and 5 bases stayed unmatched. This CDR3 comprises 14 residues. CDR3 region: CASSLEGGRKPQHF. As DNA, the CDR3 is TGTGCCAGCAGCTTAGAAGGGGGCCGAAAGCCCCAGCATTTT.

The chain employs TRBV19 and TRBJ2-1, with TRBD2 identical over 8 bases. CDR1 is LNHDA, CDR2 SQIVND, per germline (reference sequence). The CDR3 consists of 15 residues. V was clipped by 3 bases and J by 4 bases; unmatched bases: 5. CDR3 in DNA: TGTGCCAGTAGTATCTCGGGGGGGAATTACAATGAGCAGTTCTTC. Its protein product is CASSISGGNYNEQFF.

The V call is TRBV7-9, the J call TRBJ1-2, with D perhaps matching TRBD1 (5 bases). The germline V gene has CDR1 SEHNR and CDR2 FQNEAQ (reference sequence). Trimming took off 1 base at V and 5 bases at J, with 17 bases between the two ends. The CDR3 is made up of 16 amino acids. The CDR3 here is CASSLEGAGIEYGYTF. DNA of the CDR3: TGTGCCAGCAGCTTAGAAGGGGCAGGGATCGAGTATGGCTACACCTTC. Full variable domain (missing parts from reference TRBV7-9 and TRBJ1-2): DTGVSQNPRHKITKRGQNVTFRCDPISEHNRLYWYRQTLGQGPEFLTYFQNEAQLEKSRLLSDRFSAERPKGSFSTLEIQRTEQGDSAMYLCASSLEGAGIEYGYTFGSGTRLTVV.

The rearrangement joins TRBV6-1 to TRBJ2-5, with D tentatively TRBD2 (5 bases). V dropped 6 bases and J dropped 0 bases, with 8 bases sitting between them. Germline V gene data show CDR1 as MNHNS and CDR2 as SASEGT. CDR3 size: 13 residues. The CDR3 loop is CASRRGYQETQYF. The CDR3 DNA reads as TGTGCCAGCAGACGAGGGTACCAAGAGACCCAGTACTTC.

The V call is TRBV5-5, the J call TRBJ1-5; 7 nucleotides match TRBD1. This CDR3 region has 14 residues. With V trimmed by 2 bases and J by 2 bases, 1 base remained unmatched. CDR1 and CDR2 (germline): SGHKS, YYEKEE (reference sequence). The CDR3 protein is CASSLDRGNQPQHF. CDR3 DNA: TGTGCCAGCAGCTTAGACAGGGGCAATCAGCCCCAGCATTTT.

This clone was detected only a few times. The rearrangement uses TRBV11-3 and TRBJ2-7; the match to TRBD2 covers 7 bases. The CDR3 runs 14 residues. J gave up 6 bases and V 0 bases, and 5 bases lay outside the gene matches. Per germline, CDR1 SGHNT and CDR2 YENEEA. CDR3: CASSLEGRGAEQYF. The CDR3 bases are TGTGCCAGCAGCTTAGAGGGGAGGGGTGCCGAGCAGTACTTC.

The CDR3 sequence is CASSLPGEETQYF. The CDR3 DNA sequence: TGTGCCAGCAGTTTACCGGGGGAAGAGACCCAGTACTTC. This chain connects TRBV28 to TRBJ2-5; D is possibly TRBD2 (6 bases). This CDR3 spans 13 amino acids. V dropped 2 bases and J dropped 3 bases, with 7 bases sitting between them. Germline V lookup: CDR1 MDHEN, CDR2 SYDVKM. The complete variable domain, with remaining parts taken from reference TRBV28 and TRBJ2-5, reads DVKVTQSSRYLVKRTGEKVFLECVQDMDHENMFWYRQDPGLGLRLIYFSYDVKMKEKGDIPEGYSVSREKKERFSLILESASTNQTSMYLCASSLPGEETQYFGPGTRLLVL.

CDR3 region: CASSPGQGPNEQFF. The CDR3 region has the DNA TGTGCCAGCAGCCCGGGACAGGGCCCCAATGAGCAGTTCTTC. V and J are TRBV4-2 and TRBJ2-1, with 9 bases lining up with TRBD1. The ends lost 4 bases at V and 6 bases at J; junction bases unmatched: 4. The CDR3 is 14 amino acids. Germline values: CDR1 LGHNA, CDR2 YNFKEQ.

The V call is TRBV5-6, the J call TRBJ2-5; tentatively, D is TRBD2 (6 bases). The J call could be wrong; TRBJ2-7 is a better fit for the DNA end. The germline V gene encodes CDR1 SGHDT and CDR2 YYEEEE. This CDR3 has 15 residues. The CDR3 is CASSAGTLGGYEQYF. CDR3 nucleotide sequence: TGTGCCAGCAGCGCAGGGACTCTCGGTGGCTACGAGCAGTACTTC.

V usage is TRBV19 and J usage is TRBJ1-2; possibly TRBD1 for D (6 bases). CDR3 length: 12 amino acids. Trimming removed 10 bases at V and 5 bases at J, with 14 bases between. Germline V gene lookup returns CDR1 LNHDA and CDR2 SQIVND (reference sequence). The CDR3 nucleotides read TGTGCCATCAAAAAGGGGGATTATGGCTACACCTTC. Translated: CAIKKGDYGYTF. The variable domain in full, with the rest retrieved from reference TRBV19 and TRBJ1-2, is DGGITQSPKYLFRKEGQNVTLSCEQNLNHDAMYWYRQDPGQGLRLIYYSQIVNDFQKGDIAEGYSVSREKKESFPLTVTSAQKNPTAFYLCAIKKGDYGYTFGSGTRLTVV.

The J gene is TRBJ2-2, the V gene TRBV29-1, with TRBD1 matching over 7 bases. CDR1 SQVTM and CDR2 ANQGSEA come from the germline V gene. V shed 8 bases and J 7 bases; nucleotides not matched to a gene: 10. This CDR3 spans 13 amino acids. CDR3 region: CSSRTGVLGELFF. The CDR3 DNA is TGCAGCTCTAGGACAGGAGTTCTCGGGGAGCTGTTTTTT.

The genes are TRBV29-1 and TRBJ1-2; D is possibly TRBD1 (6 bases). This CDR3 has 16 residues. The V end lost 4 bases, the J end lost 1 base, and 19 bases lay between the germline ends. The germline V gene has CDR1 SQVTM and CDR2 ANQGSEA. Written as DNA, the CDR3 is TGCAGCGTTGTTAGGGCACGGCCAGGGGTTAACTATGGCTACACCTTC. This encodes CSVVRARPGVNYGYTF.

A few counts support this clone. The sample carries other DNA sequences with the same CDR3. V usage is TRBV19 and J usage is TRBJ1-1; 12 bases agree with TRBD1. In germline, CDR1 is LNHDA, CDR2 SQIVND (reference sequence). The CDR3 covers 15 residues. With 3 bases clipped from V and 6 bases from J, the junction kept 5 bases outside the gene matches. The DNA for the CDR3 is TGTGCCAGTAGTATCCCGGGACAGGGGGCGGCTGAAGCTTTCTTT. Translating gives CASSIPGQGAAEAFF.

This chain joins TRBV4-2 and TRBJ1-3; 9 positions agree with TRBD1. Trimming cost V 0 bases and J 3 bases; bases outside gene matches: 6. The germline gives CDR1 LGHNA, CDR2 YNFKEQ. The length of the CDR3 is 17 residues. For the CDR3, the DNA is TGTGCCAGCAGCCAAGATTTGAACAGGGGGCGTGGAAACACCATATATTTT. This codes for CASSQDLNRGRGNTIYF.

The chain links TRBV7-6 to TRBJ1-3; possibly TRBD1 for D (5 bases). The CDR3 consists of 15 residues. Looked up from germline, CDR1 is SGHVS and CDR2 is FNYEAQ. Trimming removed 5 bases from V and 4 bases from J, with 15 bases in between. This CDR3 reads CASSLYGAEGNTIYF. The CDR3 bases are TGTGCCAGCAGCCTTTATGGGGCGGAAGGAAACACCATATATTTT.

Details on this clone: Relative to the germline gene, one junction end is altered; a read error may explain this. This chain joins TRBV7-9 and TRBJ1-1; 7 bases agree with TRBD1. This CDR3 spans 16 amino acids. Germline values: CDR1 SEHNR, CDR2 FQNEAQ (reference sequence). The CDR3 DNA follows: TGTTCCAGCAGCTTAGTGACAGGGCCACGAGGCACTGAAGCTTTCTTT. Protein: CSSSLVTGPRGTEAFF.

This chain uses TRBV7-8 with TRBJ2-1; D gene uncertain. Germline CDR1 SGHVS, CDR2 FQNEAQ. Trimming removed 2 bases from V and 4 bases from J, with 9 bases in between. The length of the CDR3 is 14 residues. The CDR3: CASSLLHTYNEQFF. CDR3 nucleotides: TGTGCCAGCAGCTTATTACATACGTACAATGAGCAGTTCTTC.

The chain has TRBV4-1 and TRBJ2-3; 11 nucleotides align to TRBD2. Losses at the gene ends were 5 bases for V and 0 bases for J; bases not matched to a gene: 10. CDR1 and CDR2 from the germline V gene are MGHRA and YSYEKL. This CDR3 region has 18 residues. CDR3 residues: CASSSRLAGRTSTDTQYF. CDR3 DNA: TGCGCCAGCAGCTCTCGACTAGCGGGGCGTACTAGCACAGATACGCAGTATTTT.

This clone came up once. The chain recombines TRBV14 with TRBJ1-1; tentatively, D is TRBD1 (6 bases). Germline V gene data show CDR1 as SGHDN and CDR2 as FVKESK. CDR3 length equals 12 residues. Trimming took off 4 bases at V and 7 bases at J, with 10 bases between the two ends. The CDR3 protein is CASSRTENEAFF. Here the CDR3 DNA reads TGTGCCAGCAGCCGGACAGAAAATGAAGCTTTCTTT.

This clone was detected only a few times. This chain links TRBV9 with TRBJ2-7, with TRBD1 identical over 7 bases. The CDR3 is 14 amino acids. V shed 2 bases and J 6 bases; nucleotides not matched to a gene: 8. Germline CDR1 reads SGDLS; CDR2 reads YYNGEE. CDR3 region: CASSVATGFGEQYF. Written as DNA, the CDR3 is TGTGCCAGCAGCGTGGCGACAGGGTTTGGCGAGCAGTACTTC.